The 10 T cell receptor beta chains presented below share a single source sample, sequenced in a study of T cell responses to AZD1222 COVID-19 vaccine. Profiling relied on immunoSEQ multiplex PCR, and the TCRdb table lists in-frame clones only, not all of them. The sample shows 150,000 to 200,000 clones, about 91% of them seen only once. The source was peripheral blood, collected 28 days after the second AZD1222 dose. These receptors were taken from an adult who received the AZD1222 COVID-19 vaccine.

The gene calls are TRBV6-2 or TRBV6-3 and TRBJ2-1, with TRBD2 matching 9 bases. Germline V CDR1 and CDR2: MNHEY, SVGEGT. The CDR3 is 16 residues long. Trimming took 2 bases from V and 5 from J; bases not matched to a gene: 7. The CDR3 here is CASSYRAGGLHNEQFF. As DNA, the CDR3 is TGTGCCAGCAGTTACAGAGCGGGGGGCCTTCACAATGAGCAGTTCTTC.

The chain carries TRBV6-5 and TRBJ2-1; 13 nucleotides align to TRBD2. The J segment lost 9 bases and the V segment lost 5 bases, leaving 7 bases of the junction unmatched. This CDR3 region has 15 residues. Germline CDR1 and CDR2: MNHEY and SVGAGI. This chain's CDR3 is CASSPGTSGVAEQFF. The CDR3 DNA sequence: TGTGCCAGCAGTCCTGGGACTAGCGGGGTTGCTGAGCAGTTCTTC.

CDR3 DNA sequence: TGTGCCAGTAGTATAGGCGGGGATCGGGGATCAGATACGCAGTATTTT. As protein: CASSIGGDRGSDTQYF. The chain couples TRBV19 to TRBJ2-3, with D perhaps TRBD2 (6 bases). Germline CDR1 is LNHDA and CDR2 is SQIVND (reference sequence). The CDR3 covers 16 residues. Trimming removed 1 base at V and 4 bases at J, with 15 bases between.

Here the CDR3 reads CASSTRSSNQPQHF. DNA for the CDR3: TGTGCCAGCAGTACGCGATCGAGCAATCAGCCCCAGCATTTT. This chain connects TRBV6-5 to TRBJ1-5; D gene uncertain. Germline CDR1 and CDR2: MNHEY and SVGAGI. CDR3 length: 14 amino acids. The ends were cut back, 5 bases at V and 1 base at J, with 9 bases in the middle.

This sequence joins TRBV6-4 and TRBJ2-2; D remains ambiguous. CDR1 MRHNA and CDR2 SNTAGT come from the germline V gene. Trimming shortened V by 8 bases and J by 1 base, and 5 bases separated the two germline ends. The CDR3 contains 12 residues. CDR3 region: CASRRNTGELFF. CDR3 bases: TGTGCCAGCCGGCGGAACACCGGGGAGCTGTTTTTT.

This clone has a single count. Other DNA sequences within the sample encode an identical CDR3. This chain's CDR3 is CAWSVRGSGNTIYF. The CDR3 nucleotides are TGTGCCTGGAGTGTACGGGGCTCTGGAAACACCATATATTTT. The V gene is TRBV30, the J gene TRBJ1-3; D unclear. The germline V gene encodes CDR1 GTSNPN and CDR2 SVGIG (reference sequence). V lost 0 bases and J lost 0, with 6 bases in between. The CDR3 sequence is 14 residues long.

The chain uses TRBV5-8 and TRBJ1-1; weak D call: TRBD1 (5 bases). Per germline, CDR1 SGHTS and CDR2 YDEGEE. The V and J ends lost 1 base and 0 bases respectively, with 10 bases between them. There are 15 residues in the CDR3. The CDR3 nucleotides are TGTGCCAGCAGCTTGCGAGGGGTCATGAACACTGAAGCTTTCTTT. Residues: CASSLRGVMNTEAFF.

In DNA, the CDR3 is TGTGCCAGCAGCGTAGACGGGGGAGGGGTCACAGATACGCAGTATTTT. It encodes CASSVDGGGVTDTQYF. The chain joins TRBV9 to TRBJ2-3; TRBD2 matches at 7 bases. CDR1 is SGDLS, CDR2 YYNGEE, per germline. The trim removed 0 bases at V and 2 bases at J, leaving 6 bases unmatched. There are 16 residues in the CDR3.

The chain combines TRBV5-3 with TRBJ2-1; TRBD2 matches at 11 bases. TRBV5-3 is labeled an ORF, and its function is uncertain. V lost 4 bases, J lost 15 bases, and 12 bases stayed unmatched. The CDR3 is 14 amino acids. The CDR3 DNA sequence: TGTGCCAGAAGCCTTAGACTAGCGGGGTCGGTTTGGTTCTTC. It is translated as CARSLRLAGSVWFF.

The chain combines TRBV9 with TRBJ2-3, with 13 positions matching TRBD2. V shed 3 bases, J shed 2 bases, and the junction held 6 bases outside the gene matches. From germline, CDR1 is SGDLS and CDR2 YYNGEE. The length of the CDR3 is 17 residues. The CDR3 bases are TGTGCCAGCAGCGCCGAGGGGACTAGCGGGATCACAGATACGCAGTATTTT. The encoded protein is CASSAEGTSGITDTQYF. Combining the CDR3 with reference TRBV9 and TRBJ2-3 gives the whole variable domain DSGVTQTPKHLITATGQRVTLRCSPRSGDLSVYWYQQSLDQGLQFLIQYYNGEERAKGNILERFSAQQFPDLHSELNLSSLELGDSALYFCASSAEGTSGITDTQYFGPGTRLTVL.